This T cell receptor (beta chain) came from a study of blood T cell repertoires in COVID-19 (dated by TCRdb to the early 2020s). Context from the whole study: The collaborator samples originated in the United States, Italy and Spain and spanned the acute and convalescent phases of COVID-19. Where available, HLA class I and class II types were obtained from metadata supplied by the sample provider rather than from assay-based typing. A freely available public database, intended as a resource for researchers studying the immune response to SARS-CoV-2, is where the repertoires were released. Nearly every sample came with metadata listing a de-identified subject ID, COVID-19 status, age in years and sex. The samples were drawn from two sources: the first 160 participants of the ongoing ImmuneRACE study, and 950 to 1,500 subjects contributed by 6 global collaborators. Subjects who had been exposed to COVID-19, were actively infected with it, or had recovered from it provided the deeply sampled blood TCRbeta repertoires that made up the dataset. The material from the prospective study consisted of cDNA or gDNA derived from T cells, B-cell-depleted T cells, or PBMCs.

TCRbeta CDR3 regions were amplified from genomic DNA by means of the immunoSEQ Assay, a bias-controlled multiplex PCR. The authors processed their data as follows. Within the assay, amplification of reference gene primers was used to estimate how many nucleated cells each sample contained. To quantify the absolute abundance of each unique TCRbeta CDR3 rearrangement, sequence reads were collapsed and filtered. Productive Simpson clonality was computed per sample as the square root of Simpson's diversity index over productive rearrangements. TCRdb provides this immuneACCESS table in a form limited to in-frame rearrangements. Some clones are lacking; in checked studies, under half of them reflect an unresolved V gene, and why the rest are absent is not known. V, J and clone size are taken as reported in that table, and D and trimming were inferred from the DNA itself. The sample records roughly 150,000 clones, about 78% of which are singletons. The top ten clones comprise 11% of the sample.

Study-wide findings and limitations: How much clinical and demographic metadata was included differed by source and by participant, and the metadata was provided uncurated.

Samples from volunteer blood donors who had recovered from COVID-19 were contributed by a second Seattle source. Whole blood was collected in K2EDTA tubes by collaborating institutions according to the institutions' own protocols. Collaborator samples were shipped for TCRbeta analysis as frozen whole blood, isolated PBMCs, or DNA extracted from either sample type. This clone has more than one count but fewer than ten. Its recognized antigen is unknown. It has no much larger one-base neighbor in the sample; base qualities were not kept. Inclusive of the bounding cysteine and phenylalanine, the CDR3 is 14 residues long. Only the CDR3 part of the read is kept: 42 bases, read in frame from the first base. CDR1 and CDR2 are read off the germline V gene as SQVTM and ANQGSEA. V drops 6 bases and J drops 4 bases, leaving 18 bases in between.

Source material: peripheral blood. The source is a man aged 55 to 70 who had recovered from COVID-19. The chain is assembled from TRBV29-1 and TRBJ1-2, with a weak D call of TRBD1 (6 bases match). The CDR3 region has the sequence CSVDPPGEGYGYTF. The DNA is TGCAGCGTCGATCCCCCAGGGGAGGGCTATGGCTACACCTTC.